A selection of T cell receptor beta chains follows, all from one sample in a study of CXCR3-negative and CXCR3-positive naive CD8 T cells. TCRdb re-called the 5' RACE reads; every CDR3 protein appears as one record, without DNA. The repertoire shows 100,000 to 150,000 distinct CDR3 sequences; the top ten hold approximately 0.29%. Sequencing was done on a sample of naive CXCR3- CD8+ T cells from blood. These TCRs come from a human donor in good health. Some clones in this sample may be carry-over from other donors' samples. CDR3s include the opening cysteine and the closing phenylalanine or tryptophan. The order of the fields is J gene, V gene, CDR3 protein.

J gene: TRBJ1-6
V gene: TRBV28
CDR3 protein: CASSRGAGGSSYNSPLHF

J gene: TRBJ2-5
V gene: TRBV7-9
CDR3 protein: CASSSSRWETQYF

J gene: TRBJ2-7
V gene: TRBV20-1
CDR3 protein: CSASPGTSGSYEQYF

J gene: TRBJ2-5
V gene: TRBV7-7
CDR3 protein: CASRTRPVEVETQYF

J gene: TRBJ2-1
V gene: TRBV7-9
CDR3 protein: CASSFGSGASEQFF

J gene: TRBJ1-5
V gene: TRBV20-1
CDR3 protein: CSARGPTNQPQHF

J gene: TRBJ1-2
V gene: TRBV29-1
CDR3 protein: CSVRKTGEYGYTF

J gene: TRBJ1-3
V gene: TRBV13
CDR3 protein: CASSWGSGNTIYF

J gene: TRBJ2-7
V gene: TRBV12-3/TRBV12-4
CDR3 protein: CASSLTLSGGAYEQYF

J gene: TRBJ2-1
V gene: TRBV6-5
CDR3 protein: CASTGRSYNEQFF

J gene: TRBJ1-5
V gene: TRBV6-6
CDR3 protein: CASSYSMGHGNQPQHF

J gene: TRBJ2-1
V gene: TRBV3-1
CDR3 protein: CASSQDGLSGTSYNEQFF

J gene: TRBJ2-7
V gene: TRBV13
CDR3 protein: CASSSVSGYEQYF

J gene: TRBJ2-7
V gene: TRBV20-1
CDR3 protein: CSARDPGLAAIYEQYF

J gene: TRBJ2-3
V gene: TRBV14
CDR3 protein: CASSQRSGSAMADTQYF

J gene: TRBJ2-7
V gene: TRBV3-1
CDR3 protein: CASSQEAGQGDSRYEQYF

J gene: TRBJ1-1
V gene: TRBV7-3
CDR3 protein: CASSLFSRATEAFF

J gene: TRBJ2-5
V gene: TRBV6-6
CDR3 protein: CATDPGAETQYF

J gene: TRBJ2-7
V gene: TRBV7-8
CDR3 protein: CASSLSGTGGYDEQYF

J gene: TRBJ2-5
V gene: TRBV5-6
CDR3 protein: CASSTGTGRYETQYF

J gene: TRBJ2-5
V gene: TRBV5-5
CDR3 protein: CASSLRTRGAQETQYF

J gene: TRBJ2-7
V gene: TRBV4-1
CDR3 protein: CASSQAAGQGAGEQYF

J gene: TRBJ1-1
V gene: TRBV29-1
CDR3 protein: CSVVSSMNTEAFF

J gene: TRBJ1-1
V gene: TRBV6-6
CDR3 protein: CASGMDGGSGTEAFF

J gene: TRBJ1-2
V gene: TRBV28
CDR3 protein: CASSLTTNYGYTF

J gene: TRBJ2-2
V gene: TRBV6-6
CDR3 protein: CASSNIRTGELFF

J gene: TRBJ2-7
V gene: TRBV4-3
CDR3 protein: CASSQDGGSSYEQYF

J gene: TRBJ2-3
V gene: TRBV14
CDR3 protein: CASSQRTSGRPDTQYF

J gene: TRBJ2-5
V gene: TRBV7-6
CDR3 protein: CASSPWGGRNHQETQYF

J gene: TRBJ2-7
V gene: TRBV28
CDR3 protein: CASSSRGRIDEQYF

J gene: TRBJ1-6
V gene: TRBV14
CDR3 protein: CASSQDLRYGYNSPLHF

J gene: TRBJ2-1
V gene: TRBV5-4
CDR3 protein: CASSSGLAGANEQFF

J gene: TRBJ1-3
V gene: TRBV6-5
CDR3 protein: CASSYRGTGNTIYF

J gene: TRBJ1-2
V gene: TRBV7-9
CDR3 protein: CASSLAGSNYGYTF

J gene: TRBJ2-7
V gene: TRBV20-1
CDR3 protein: CSARNRGSYEQYF

J gene: TRBJ2-7
V gene: TRBV27
CDR3 protein: CASSSTVTGEGEQYF

J gene: TRBJ2-3
V gene: TRBV6-2/TRBV6-3
CDR3 protein: CASSYSPQFKRGYTDTQYF

J gene: TRBJ2-1
V gene: TRBV12-3/TRBV12-4
CDR3 protein: CASSHRDKLSANEQFF